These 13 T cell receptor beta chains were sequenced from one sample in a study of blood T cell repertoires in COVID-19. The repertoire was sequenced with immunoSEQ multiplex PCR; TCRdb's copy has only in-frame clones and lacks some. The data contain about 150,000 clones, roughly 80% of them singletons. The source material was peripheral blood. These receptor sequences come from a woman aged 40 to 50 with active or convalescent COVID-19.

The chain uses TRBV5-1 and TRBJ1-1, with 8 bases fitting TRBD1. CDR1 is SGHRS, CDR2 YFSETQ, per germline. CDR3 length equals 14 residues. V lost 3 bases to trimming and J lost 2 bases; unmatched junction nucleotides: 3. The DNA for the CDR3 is TGCGCCAGCAGCTCGACAGGGGATAACACTGAAGCTTTCTTT. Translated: CASSSTGDNTEAFF. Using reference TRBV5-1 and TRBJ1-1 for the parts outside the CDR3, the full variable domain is KAGVTQTPRYLIKTRGQQVTLSCSPISGHRSVSWYQQTPGQGLQFLFEYFSETQRNKGNFPGRFSGRQFSNSRSEMNVSTLELGDSALYLCASSSTGDNTEAFFGQGTRLTVV.

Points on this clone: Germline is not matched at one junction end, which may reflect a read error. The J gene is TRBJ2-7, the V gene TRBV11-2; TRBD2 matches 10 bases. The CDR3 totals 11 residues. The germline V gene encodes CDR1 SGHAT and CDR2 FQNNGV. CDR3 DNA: TGTGCCAGCCGGTATAGCGGGGGGCAGTCCTTC. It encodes CASRYSGGQSF. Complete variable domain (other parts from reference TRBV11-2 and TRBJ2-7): EAGVAQSPRYKIIEKRQSVAFWCNPISGHATLYWYQQILGQGPKLLIQFQNNGVVDDSQLPKDRFSAERLKGVDSTLKIQPAKLEDSAVYLCASRYSGGQSFGPGTRLTVT.

The CDR3 region is CASSLEGGIYGYTF. CDR3 DNA sequence: TGTGCCAGCAGCTTAGAGGGGGGGATTTATGGCTACACCTTC. This rearrangement joins TRBV7-2 to TRBJ1-2, with D maybe TRBD1 (6 bases). Per germline, CDR1 SGHTA and CDR2 FQGNSA. Between the trimmed V and J ends, which lost 1 base and 5 bases, there was a span of 11 bases. The CDR3 covers 14 residues.

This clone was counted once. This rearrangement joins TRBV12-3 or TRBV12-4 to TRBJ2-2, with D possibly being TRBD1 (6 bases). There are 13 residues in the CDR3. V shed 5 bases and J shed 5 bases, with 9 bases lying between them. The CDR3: CASSLGQTGELFF. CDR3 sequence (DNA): TGTGCCAGCAGTCTCGGACAGACCGGGGAGCTGTTTTTT.

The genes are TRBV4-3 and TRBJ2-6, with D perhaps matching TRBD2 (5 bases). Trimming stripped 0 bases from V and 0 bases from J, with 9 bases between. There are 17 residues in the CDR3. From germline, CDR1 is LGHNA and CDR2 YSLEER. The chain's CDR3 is CASSQDVGSSGANVLTF. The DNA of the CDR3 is TGCGCCAGCAGCCAAGATGTGGGGAGCTCTGGGGCCAACGTCCTGACTTTC.

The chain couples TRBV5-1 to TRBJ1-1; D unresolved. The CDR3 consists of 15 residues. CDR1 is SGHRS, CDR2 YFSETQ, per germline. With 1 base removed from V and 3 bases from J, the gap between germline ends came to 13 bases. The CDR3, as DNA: TGCGCCAGCAGCTTGATAGTGGGGAGTGACACTGAAGCTTTCTTT. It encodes CASSLIVGSDTEAFF.

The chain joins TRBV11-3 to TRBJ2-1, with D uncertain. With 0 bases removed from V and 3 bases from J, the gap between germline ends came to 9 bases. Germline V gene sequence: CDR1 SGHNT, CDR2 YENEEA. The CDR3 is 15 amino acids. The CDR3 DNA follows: TGTGCCAGCAGCTTAGATTTCGCTAGCTACAATGAGCAGTTCTTC. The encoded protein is CASSLDFASYNEQFF.

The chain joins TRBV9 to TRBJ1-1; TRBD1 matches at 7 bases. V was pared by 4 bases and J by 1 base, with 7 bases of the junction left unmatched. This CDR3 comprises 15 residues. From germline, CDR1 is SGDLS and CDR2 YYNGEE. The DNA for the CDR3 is TGTGCCAGCAGCCCCTGGACAGGAGAGAACACTGAAGCTTTCTTT. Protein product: CASSPWTGENTEAFF.

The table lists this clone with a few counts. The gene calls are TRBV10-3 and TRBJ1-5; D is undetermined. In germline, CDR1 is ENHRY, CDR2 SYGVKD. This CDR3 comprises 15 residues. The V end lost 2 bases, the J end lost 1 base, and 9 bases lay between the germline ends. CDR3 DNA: TGTGCCATCAGTGAGGGAGGTCTAAGCAATCAGCCCCAGCATTTT. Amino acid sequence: CAISEGGLSNQPQHF.

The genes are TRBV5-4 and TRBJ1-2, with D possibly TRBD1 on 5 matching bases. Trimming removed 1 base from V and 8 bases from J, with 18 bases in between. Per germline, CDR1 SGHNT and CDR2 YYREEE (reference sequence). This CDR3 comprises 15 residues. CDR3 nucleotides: TGTGCCAGCAGCTTGCTTTTCTCGGGGGTTATGGGCTACACCTTC. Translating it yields CASSLLFSGVMGYTF.

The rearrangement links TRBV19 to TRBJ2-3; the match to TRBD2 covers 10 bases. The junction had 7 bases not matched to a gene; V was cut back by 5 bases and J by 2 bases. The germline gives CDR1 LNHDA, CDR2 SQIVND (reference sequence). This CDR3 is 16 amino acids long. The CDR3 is CASSRLAGVYTDTQYF. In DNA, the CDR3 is TGTGCCAGTAGTCGTCTAGCGGGGGTATACACAGATACGCAGTATTTT. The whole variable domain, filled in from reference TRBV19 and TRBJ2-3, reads DGGITQSPKYLFRKEGQNVTLSCEQNLNHDAMYWYRQDPGQGLRLIYYSQIVNDFQKGDIAEGYSVSREKKESFPLTVTSAQKNPTAFYLCASSRLAGVYTDTQYFGPGTRLTVL.

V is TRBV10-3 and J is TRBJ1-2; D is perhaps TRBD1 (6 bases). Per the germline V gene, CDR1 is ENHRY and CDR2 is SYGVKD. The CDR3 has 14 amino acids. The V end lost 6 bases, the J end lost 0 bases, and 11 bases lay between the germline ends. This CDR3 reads CAISGGQTNYGYTF. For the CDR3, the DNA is TGTGCCATCAGCGGTGGACAGACTAACTATGGCTACACCTTC.

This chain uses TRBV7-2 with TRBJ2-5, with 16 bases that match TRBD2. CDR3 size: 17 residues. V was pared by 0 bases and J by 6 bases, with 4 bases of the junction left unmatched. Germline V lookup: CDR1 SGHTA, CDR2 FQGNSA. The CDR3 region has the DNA TGTGCCAGCAGCTTAGCGGGACTAGCGGGGGGGCCGCAGACCCAGTACTTC. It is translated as CASSLAGLAGGPQTQYF.